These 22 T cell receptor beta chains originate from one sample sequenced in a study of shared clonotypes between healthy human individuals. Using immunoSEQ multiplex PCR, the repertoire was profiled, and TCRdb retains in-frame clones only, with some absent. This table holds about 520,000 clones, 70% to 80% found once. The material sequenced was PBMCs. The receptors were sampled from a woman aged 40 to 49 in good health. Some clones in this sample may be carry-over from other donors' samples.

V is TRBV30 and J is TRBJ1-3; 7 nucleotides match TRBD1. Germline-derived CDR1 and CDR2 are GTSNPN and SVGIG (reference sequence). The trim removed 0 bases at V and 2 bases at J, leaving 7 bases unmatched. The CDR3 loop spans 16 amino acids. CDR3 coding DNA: TGTGCCTGGAGTGTACCCGGGACAGCAACTGGAAACACCATATATTTT. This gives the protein CAWSVPGTATGNTIYF.

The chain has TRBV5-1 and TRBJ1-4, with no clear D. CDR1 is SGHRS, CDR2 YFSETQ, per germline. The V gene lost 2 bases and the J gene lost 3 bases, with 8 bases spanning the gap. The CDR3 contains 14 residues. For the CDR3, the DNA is TGCGCCAGCAGCTTTCAGTCGTCTAATGAAAAACTGTTTTTT. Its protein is CASSFQSSNEKLFF.

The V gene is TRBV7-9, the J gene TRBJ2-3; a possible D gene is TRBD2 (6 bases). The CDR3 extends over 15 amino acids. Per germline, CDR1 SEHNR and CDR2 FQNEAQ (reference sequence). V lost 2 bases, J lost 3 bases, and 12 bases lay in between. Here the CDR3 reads CASSLMEGPTDTQYF. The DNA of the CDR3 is TGTGCCAGCAGCTTAATGGAGGGCCCGACAGATACGCAGTATTTT.

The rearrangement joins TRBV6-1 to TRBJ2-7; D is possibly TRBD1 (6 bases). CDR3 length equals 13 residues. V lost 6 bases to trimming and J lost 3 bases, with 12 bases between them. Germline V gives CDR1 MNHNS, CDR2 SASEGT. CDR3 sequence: CASSVTGSYEQYF. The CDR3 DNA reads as TGTGCCAGCAGCGTGACAGGCAGCTACGAGCAGTACTTC.

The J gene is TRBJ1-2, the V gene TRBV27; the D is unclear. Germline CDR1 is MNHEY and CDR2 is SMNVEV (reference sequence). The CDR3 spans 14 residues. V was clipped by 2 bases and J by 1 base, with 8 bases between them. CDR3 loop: CASSLGTSNYGYTF. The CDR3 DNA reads TGTGCCAGCAGTTTAGGAACAAGTAACTATGGCTACACCTTC.

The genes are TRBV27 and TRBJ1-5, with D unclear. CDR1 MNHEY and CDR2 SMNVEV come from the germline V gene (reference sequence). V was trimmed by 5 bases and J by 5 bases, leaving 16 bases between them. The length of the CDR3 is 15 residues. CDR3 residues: CASSQRRSGDQPQHF. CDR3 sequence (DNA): TGTGCCAGCAGTCAAAGACGGAGTGGGGATCAGCCCCAGCATTTT.

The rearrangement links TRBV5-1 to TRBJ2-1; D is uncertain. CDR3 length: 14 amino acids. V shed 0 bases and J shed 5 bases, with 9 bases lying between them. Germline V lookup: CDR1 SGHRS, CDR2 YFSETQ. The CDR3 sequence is CASSLDYLNNEQFF. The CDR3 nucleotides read TGCGCCAGCAGCTTGGACTACCTCAACAATGAGCAGTTCTTC. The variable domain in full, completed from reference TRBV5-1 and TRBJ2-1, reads KAGVTQTPRYLIKTRGQQVTLSCSPISGHRSVSWYQQTPGQGLQFLFEYFSETQRNKGNFPGRFSGRQFSNSRSEMNVSTLELGDSALYLCASSLDYLNNEQFFGPGTRLTVL.

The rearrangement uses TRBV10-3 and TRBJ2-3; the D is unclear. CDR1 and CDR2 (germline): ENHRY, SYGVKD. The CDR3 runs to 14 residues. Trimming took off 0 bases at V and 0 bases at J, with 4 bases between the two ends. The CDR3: CAISESSSTDTQYF. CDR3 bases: TGTGCCATCAGTGAGTCGAGTAGCACAGATACGCAGTATTTT.

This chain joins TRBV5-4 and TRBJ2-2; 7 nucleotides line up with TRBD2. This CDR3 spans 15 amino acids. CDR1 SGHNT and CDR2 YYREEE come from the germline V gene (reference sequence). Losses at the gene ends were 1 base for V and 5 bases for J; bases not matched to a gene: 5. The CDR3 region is CASSLNGGGTGELFF. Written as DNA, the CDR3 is TGTGCCAGCAGCTTGAACGGGGGAGGGACCGGGGAGCTGTTTTTT.

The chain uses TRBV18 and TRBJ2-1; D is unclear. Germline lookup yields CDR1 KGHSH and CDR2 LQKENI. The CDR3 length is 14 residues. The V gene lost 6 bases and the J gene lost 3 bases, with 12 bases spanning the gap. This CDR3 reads CASSSSGFYNEQFF. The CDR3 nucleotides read TGTGCCAGCTCCTCCTCCGGTTTCTACAATGAGCAGTTCTTC.

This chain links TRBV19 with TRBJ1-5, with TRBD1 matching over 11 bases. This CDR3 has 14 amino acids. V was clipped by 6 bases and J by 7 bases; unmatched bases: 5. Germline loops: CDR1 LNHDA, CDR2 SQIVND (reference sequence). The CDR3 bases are TGTGCCAGTAGGTCCGGGACAGGGGGGCAGCCCCAGCATTTT. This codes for CASRSGTGGQPQHF.

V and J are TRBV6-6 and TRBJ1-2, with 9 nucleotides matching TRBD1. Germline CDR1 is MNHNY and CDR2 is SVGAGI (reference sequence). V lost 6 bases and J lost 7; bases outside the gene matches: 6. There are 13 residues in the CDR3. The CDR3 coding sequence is TGTGCCAGCAGGCGGGACAGGGTCGCTGGCTACACCTTC. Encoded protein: CASRRDRVAGYTF.

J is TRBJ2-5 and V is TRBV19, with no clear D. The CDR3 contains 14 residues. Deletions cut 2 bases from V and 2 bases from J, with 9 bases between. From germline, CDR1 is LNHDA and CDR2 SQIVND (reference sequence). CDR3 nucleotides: TGTGCCAGTAGTATAAGTGAACAGCAAGAGACCCAGTACTTC. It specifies CASSISEQQETQYF.

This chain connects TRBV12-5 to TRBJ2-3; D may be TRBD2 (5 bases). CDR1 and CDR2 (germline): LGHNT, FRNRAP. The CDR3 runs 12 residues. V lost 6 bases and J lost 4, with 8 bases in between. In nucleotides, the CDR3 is TGTGCTAGTGGGGCCGGGGCAGATACGCAGTATTTT. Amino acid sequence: CASGAGADTQYF.

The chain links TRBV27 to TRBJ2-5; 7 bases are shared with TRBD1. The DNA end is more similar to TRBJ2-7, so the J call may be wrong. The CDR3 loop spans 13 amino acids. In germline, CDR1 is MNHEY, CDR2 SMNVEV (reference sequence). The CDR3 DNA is TGTGCCAGCAGAGGAACTGACAGGGACGAGCAGTACTTC. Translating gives CASRGTDRDEQYF.

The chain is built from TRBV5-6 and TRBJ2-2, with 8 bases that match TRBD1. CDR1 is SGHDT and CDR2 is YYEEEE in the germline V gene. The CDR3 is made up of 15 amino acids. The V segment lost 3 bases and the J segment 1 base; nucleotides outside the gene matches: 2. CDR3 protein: CASSWDRLNTGELFF. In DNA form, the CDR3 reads TGTGCCAGCAGCTGGGACAGGTTGAACACCGGGGAGCTGTTTTTT.

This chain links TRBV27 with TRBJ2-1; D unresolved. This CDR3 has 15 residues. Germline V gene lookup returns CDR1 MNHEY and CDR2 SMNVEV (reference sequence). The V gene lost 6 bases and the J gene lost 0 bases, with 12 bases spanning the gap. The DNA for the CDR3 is TGTGCCAGCAGCCCTAGGCGAAGCTCCTACAATGAGCAGTTCTTC. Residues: CASSPRRSSYNEQFF.

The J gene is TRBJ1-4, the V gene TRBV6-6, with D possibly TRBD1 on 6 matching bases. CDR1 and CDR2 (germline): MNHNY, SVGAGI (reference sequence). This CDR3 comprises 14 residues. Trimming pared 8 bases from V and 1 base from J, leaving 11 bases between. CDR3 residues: CASAGQLTNEKLFF. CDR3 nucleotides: TGTGCCAGCGCCGGACAGCTAACTAATGAAAAACTGTTTTTT.

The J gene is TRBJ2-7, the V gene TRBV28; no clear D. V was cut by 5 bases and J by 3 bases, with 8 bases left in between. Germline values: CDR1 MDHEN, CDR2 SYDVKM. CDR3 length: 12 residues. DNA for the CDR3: TGTGCCAGCAGTGCTCCGAACTACGAGCAGTACTTC. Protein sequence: CASSAPNYEQYF. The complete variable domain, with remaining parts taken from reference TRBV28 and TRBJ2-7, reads DVKVTQSSRYLVKRTGEKVFLECVQDMDHENMFWYRQDPGLGLRLIYFSYDVKMKEKGDIPEGYSVSREKKERFSLILESASTNQTSMYLCASSAPNYEQYFGPGTRLTVT.

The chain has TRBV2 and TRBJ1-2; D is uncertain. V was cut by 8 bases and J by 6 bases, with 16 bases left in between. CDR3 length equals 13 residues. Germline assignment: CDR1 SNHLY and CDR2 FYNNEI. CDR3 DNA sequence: TGTGCCAGCGGAGAAGGACGGGCAAATGGCTACACCTTC. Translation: CASGEGRANGYTF.

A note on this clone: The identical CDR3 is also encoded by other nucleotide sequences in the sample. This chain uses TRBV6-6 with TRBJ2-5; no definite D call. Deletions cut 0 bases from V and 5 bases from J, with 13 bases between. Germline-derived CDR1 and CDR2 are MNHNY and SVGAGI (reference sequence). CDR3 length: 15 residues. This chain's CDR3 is CASSYSRPGSETQYF. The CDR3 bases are TGTGCCAGCAGTTACTCGAGGCCAGGTTCGGAGACCCAGTACTTC.

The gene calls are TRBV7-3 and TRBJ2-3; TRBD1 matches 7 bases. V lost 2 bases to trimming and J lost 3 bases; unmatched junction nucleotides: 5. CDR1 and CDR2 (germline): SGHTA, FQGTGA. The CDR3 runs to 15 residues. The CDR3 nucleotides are TGTGCCAGCAGCTTACTACCAGGGGGTACAGATACGCAGTATTTT. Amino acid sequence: CASSLLPGGTDTQYF.